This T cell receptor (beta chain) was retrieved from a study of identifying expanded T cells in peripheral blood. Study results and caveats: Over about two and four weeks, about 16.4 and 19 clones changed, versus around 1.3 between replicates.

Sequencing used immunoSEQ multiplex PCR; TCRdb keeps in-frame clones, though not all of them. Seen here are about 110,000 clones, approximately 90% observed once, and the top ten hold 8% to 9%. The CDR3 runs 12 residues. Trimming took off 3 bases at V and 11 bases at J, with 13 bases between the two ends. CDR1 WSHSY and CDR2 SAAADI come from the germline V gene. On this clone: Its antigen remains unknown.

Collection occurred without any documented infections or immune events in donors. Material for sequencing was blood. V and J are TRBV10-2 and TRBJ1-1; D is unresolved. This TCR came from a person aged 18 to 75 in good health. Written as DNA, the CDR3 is TGCGCCAGCAGTGAAGGATATACAGAGGCTTTCTTT. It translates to CASSEGYTEAFF.